This note documents a single T cell receptor (beta chain) sequence. With 4 bases removed from V and 4 bases from J, the gap between germline ends came to 11 bases. Germline V lookup: CDR1 MGHRA, CDR2 YSYEKL. The CDR3 loop spans 15 amino acids. The sample comes from a study of blood T cell repertoires in COVID-19. Libraries were prepared by immunoSEQ multiplex PCR; TCRdb keeps only in-frame clonotypes and omits some of them. The data contain over 400,000 clones, about nine tenths of them seen just once; the ten biggest clones take up 6.5% to 8.5%. The sequencing sample was made of PBMCs or T cells enriched from blood (not recorded which). The chain carries TRBV4-1 and TRBJ2-6; a possible D gene is TRBD1 (6 bases). The clonotype originates from a woman aged 55-69 years who had recovered from COVID-19. The CDR3 here is CASSPQGRGANVLTF. The CDR3 region has the DNA TGCGCCAGCAGCCCACAGGGTCGGGGGGCCAACGTCCTGACTTTC.